This T cell receptor beta chain is drawn from a study of somatic mutations in cytotoxic T cells in rheumatoid arthritis. Study results and limitations: Measurement of CD8+ T-cell clonality revealed no significant difference between rheumatoid arthritis patients and age-matched healthy controls. Increasing age coincided with elevated CD8+ clonality among rheumatoid arthritis patients, though not among healthy controls.

Original data processing: Matches were rare between published virus-specific TCRB sequences and patient CD8+ clones exceeding 1%. Some clones are missing from TCRdb's copy, which holds only in-frame ones; the method was immunoSEQ multiplex PCR. The V and J calls and clone size were taken over from that table, and D and trimming were inferred from the DNA. The sample lists around 11,000 clones, over 65% occurring once. As regards this clone: The antigen is not known.

Once isolated by positive magnetic bead selection, the CD4+ and CD8+ cells had their purity checked by flow cytometry. Trimming removed 6 bases at V and 8 bases at J, with 14 bases between. Germline V gives CDR1 ENHRY, CDR2 SYGVKD. This CDR3 has 13 residues. Sequenced sample: CD8+ T cells sorted from blood. The TCR comes from an adult with rheumatoid arthritis. The chain couples TRBV10-3 to TRBJ2-1; D gene uncertain. CDR3 sequence (DNA): TGTGCCATCAGGGGTAAGGGTGACGATGAGCAGTTCTTC. This sequence encodes CAIRGKGDDEQFF.